This TCR beta chain was recorded in a study of T cells after yellow fever vaccination. The CDR3 runs 21 residues. With 2 bases removed from V and 2 bases from J, the gap between germline ends came to 29 bases. Germline V gene data show CDR1 as SGHDT and CDR2 as YYEEEE. TCRdb recomputed calls from the 5' RACE reads with MiXCR, one row per CDR3 protein. Seen here are some 600,000 distinct CDR3 sequences, roughly an eighth observed once, and the top ten hold about 15%. This chain uses TRBV5-6 with TRBJ2-1; possible D gene TRBD2, 6 bases. This sequence was found in a man under 40 who received the YFV17D yellow fever vaccine. Material: PBMCs, obtained on the day of the yellow fever booster vaccination. The CDR3 nucleotides read TGTGCCAGCAGCTTTTTCGGAGAACTAGCCGCGTGGCGGGGAACCTACAATGAGCAGTTCTTC. It codes for CASSFFGELAAWRGTYNEQFF.